This T cell receptor (beta chain) was identified in a study of cytomegalovirus exposure and HLA in healthy donors. Broader study findings: As confirmed in vitro, three CMV-associated chains were specific for CMV antigens.

The CDR3 is made up of 14 amino acids. CDR1 MGHDK and CDR2 SYGVNS come from the germline V gene. Trimming shortened V by 3 bases and J by 7 bases, and 10 bases separated the two germline ends. A 120-subject validation cohort, separate from the approximately 670-subject first cohort, supplied the donors. This clone was detected only once. The antigen is undetermined. This table comes from immunoSEQ multiplex PCR, and its TCRdb copy is limited to in-frame clones, with some not included. The table lists tens of thousands of clones, about 90% of them singletons. The J gene is TRBJ1-6, the V gene TRBV25-1, with D possibly TRBD1 on 5 matching bases. This TCR came from a young woman in good health and CMV-seropositive. The sample taken for sequencing was PBMCs. As DNA, the CDR3 is TGTGCCAGCAGTGAGACAGTCTTAAATTCACCCCTCCACTTT. It is translated as CASSETVLNSPLHF.